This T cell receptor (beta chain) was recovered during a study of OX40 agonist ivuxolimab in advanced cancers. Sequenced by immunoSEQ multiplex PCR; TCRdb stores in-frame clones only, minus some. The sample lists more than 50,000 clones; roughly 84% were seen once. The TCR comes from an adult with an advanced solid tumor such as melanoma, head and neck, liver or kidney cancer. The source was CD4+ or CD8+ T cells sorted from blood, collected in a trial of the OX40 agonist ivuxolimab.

The CDR3 loop is CASTPSLTDLYGYTF. As DNA, the CDR3 is TGTGCCAGCACACCCTCTCTAACAGACCTCTATGGCTACACCTTC. The chain links TRBV9 to TRBJ1-2; D not certain. The V and J ends lost 6 bases and 4 bases respectively, with 19 bases between them. The germline V gene has CDR1 SGDLS and CDR2 YYNGEE. The CDR3 length is 15 residues.